This TCR beta chain originates from a study of T cells in Graves' hyperthyroidism and ophthalmopathy. Overall study results and limits: Clonotypes that were expanded in thyroid above 0.001 mostly appeared in blood too.

Amplification of TCR beta CDR3 regions was performed using RNA transcripts as template. In the first-round RT-PCR of the TCR CDR3, the HTBI primer set was used. TCRdb re-called the multiplex PCR reads through MiXCR, storing one row per CDR3 protein. This sample has fewer than 500,000 distinct CDR3 sequences, with more than 12% found just once. This clonotype has at least ten counts. Antigen specificity is unknown. CDR1 is SGHVS and CDR2 is FNYEAQ in the germline V gene. The V and J ends lost 5 bases and 0 bases respectively, with 10 bases between them. The CDR3 length is 15 residues. The genes are TRBV7-6 and TRBJ1-4; no definite D call. This sequence was found in a woman in her 30s with Graves' ophthalmopathy. The sequencing input was blood. The CDR3 spells CASSMGLATNEKLFF. CDR3 coding DNA: TGTGCCAGCAGCATGGGCCTTGCAACTAATGAAAAACTGTTTTTT. The full variable domain, completed using reference TRBV7-6 and TRBJ1-4, is GAGVSQSPRYKVTKRGQDVALRCDPISGHVSLYWYRQALGQGPEFLTYFNYEAQQDKSGLPNDRFSAERPEGSISTLTIQRTEQRDSAMYRCASSMGLATNEKLFFGSGTQLSVL.